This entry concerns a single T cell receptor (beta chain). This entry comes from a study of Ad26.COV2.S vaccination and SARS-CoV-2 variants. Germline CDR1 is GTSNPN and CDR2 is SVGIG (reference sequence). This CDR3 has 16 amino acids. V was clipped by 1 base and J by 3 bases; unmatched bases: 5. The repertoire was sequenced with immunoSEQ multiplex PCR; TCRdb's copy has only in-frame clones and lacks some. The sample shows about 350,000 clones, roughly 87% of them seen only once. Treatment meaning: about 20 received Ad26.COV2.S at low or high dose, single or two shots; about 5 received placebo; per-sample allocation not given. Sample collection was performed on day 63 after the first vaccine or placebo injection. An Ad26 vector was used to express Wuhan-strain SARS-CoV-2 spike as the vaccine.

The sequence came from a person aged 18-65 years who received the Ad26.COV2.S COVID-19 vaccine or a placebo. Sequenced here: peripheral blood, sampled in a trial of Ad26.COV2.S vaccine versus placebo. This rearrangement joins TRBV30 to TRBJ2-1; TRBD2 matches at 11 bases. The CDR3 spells CAWSGTLAGGYNEQFF. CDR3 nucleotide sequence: TGTGCCTGGAGTGGGACCCTAGCGGGGGGCTACAATGAGCAGTTCTTC.